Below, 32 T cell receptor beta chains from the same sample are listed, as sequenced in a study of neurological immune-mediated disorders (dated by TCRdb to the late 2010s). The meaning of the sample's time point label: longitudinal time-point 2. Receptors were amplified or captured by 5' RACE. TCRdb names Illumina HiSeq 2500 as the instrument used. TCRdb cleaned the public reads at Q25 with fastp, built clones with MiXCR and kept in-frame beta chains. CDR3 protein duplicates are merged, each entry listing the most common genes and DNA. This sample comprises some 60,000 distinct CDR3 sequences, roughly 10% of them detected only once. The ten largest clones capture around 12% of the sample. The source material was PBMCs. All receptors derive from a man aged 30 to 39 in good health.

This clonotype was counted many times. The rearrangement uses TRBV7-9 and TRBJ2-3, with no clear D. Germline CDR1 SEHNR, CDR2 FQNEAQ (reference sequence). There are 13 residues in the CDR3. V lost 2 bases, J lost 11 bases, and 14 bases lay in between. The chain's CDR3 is CASSLLHIPKQYF. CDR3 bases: TGTGCCAGCAGCTTACTTCATATCCCGAAGCAGTATTTT.

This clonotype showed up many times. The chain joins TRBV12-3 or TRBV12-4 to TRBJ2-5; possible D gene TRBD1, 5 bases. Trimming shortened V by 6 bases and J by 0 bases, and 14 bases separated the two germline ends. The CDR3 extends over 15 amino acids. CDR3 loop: CASRFQDMYQETQYF. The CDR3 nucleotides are TGTGCCAGCAGATTCCAGGACATGTACCAAGAGACCCAGTACTTC.

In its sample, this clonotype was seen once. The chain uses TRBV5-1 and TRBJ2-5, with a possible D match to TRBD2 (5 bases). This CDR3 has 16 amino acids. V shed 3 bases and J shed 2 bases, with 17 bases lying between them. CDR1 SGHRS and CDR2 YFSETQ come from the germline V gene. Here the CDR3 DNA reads TGCGCCAGCAGCTCAAATACTAGTGGCAAACAAGAGACCCAGTACTTC. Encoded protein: CASSSNTSGKQETQYF. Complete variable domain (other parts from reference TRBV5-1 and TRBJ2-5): KAGVTQTPRYLIKTRGQQVTLSCSPISGHRSVSWYQQTPGQGLQFLFEYFSETQRNKGNFPGRFSGRQFSNSRSEMNVSTLELGDSALYLCASSSNTSGKQETQYFGPGTRLLVL.

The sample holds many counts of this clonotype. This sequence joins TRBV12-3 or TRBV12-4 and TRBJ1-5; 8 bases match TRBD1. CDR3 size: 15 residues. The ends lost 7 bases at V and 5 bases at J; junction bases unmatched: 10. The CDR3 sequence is CASTRTPGGHQPQHF. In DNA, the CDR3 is TGTGCCAGCACACGAACCCCAGGGGGCCATCAGCCCCAGCATTTT.

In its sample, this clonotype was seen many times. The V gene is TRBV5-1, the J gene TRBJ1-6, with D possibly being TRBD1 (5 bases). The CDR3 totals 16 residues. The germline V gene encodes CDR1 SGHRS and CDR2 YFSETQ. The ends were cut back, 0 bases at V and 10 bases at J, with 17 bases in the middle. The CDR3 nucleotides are TGCGCCAGCAGCTTGGTGGGGGGACGGGACGTCTCACCCCTCCACTTT. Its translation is CASSLVGGRDVSPLHF. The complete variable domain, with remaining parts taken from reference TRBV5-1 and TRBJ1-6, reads KAGVTQTPRYLIKTRGQQVTLSCSPISGHRSVSWYQQTPGQGLQFLFEYFSETQRNKGNFPGRFSGRQFSNSRSEMNVSTLELGDSALYLCASSLVGGRDVSPLHFGNGTRLTVT.

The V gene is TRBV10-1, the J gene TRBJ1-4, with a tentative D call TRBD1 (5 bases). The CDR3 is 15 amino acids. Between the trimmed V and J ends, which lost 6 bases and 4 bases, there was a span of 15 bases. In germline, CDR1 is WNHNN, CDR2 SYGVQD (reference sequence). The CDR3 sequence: CASSQGSGNNEKLFF. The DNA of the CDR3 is TGCGCCAGCAGCCAGGGTTCAGGCAATAATGAAAAACTGTTTTTT.

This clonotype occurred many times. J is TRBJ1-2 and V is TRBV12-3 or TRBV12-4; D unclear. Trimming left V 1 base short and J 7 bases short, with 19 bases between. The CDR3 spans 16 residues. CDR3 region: CASSLVSRAARGGYTF. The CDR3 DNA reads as TGTGCCAGCAGTTTAGTGTCTCGGGCCGCCCGGGGTGGCTACACCTTC.

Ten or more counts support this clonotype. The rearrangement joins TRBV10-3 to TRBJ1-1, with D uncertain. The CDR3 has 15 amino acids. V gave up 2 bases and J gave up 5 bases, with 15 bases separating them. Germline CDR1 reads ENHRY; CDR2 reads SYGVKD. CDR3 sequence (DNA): TGTGCCATCAGTGAGGTCGAGAAACGAGGGACTGAAGCTTTCTTT. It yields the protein CAISEVEKRGTEAFF.

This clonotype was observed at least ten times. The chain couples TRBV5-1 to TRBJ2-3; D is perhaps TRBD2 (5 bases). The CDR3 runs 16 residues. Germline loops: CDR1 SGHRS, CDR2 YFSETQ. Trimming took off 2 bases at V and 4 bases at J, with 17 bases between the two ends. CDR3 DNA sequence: TGCGCCAGCAGCTTCCGAGGGCGCGGTACCTCAGATACGCAGTATTTT. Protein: CASSFRGRGTSDTQYF.

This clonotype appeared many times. The CDR3 is CASSLGGRGDTQYF. CDR3 DNA sequence: TGCGCCAGCAGCTTGGGGGGCCGGGGAGATACGCAGTATTTT. The chain is built from TRBV5-1 and TRBJ2-3; the D call may be TRBD1 or TRBD2 (5 bases each). This CDR3 is built from 14 residues. The germline CDR1 and CDR2 sequences are SGHRS and YFSETQ. Trimming took off 0 bases at V and 5 bases at J, with 10 bases between the two ends.

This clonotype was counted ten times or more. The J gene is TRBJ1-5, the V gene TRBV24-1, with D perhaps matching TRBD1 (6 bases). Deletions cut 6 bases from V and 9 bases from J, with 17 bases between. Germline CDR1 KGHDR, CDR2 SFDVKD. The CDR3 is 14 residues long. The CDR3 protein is CATSLSGDIMPQHF. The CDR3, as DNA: TGTGCCACCAGTTTATCAGGGGACATCATGCCCCAGCATTTT.

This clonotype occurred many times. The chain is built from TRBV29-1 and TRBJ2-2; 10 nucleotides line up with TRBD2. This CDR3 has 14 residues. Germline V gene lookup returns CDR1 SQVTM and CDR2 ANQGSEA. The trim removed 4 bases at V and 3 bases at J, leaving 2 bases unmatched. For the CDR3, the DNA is TGCAGCGTTGTTCTAGCGGGAGACACCGGGGAGCTGTTTTTT. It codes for CSVVLAGDTGELFF.

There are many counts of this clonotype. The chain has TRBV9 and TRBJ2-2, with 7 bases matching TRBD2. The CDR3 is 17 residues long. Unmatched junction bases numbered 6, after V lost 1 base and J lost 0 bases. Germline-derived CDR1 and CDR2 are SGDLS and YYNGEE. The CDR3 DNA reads TGTGCCAGCAGCGTACGTTGGGAGGGAGCGAACACCGGGGAGCTGTTTTTT. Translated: CASSVRWEGANTGELFF.

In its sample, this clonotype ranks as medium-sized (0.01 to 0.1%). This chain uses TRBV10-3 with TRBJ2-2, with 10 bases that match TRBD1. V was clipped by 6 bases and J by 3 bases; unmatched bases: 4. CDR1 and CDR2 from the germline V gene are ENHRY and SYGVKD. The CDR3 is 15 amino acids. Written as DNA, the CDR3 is TGTGCCATCAGAGCGACAGGGGGCGACACCGGGGAGCTGTTTTTT. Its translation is CAIRATGGDTGELFF.

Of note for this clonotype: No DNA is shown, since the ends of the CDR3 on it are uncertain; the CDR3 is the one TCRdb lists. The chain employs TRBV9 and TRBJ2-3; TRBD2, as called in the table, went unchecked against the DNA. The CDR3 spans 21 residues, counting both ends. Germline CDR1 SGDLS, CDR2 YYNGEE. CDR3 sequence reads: CASSVGSGSAEQFFGPDTQYF.

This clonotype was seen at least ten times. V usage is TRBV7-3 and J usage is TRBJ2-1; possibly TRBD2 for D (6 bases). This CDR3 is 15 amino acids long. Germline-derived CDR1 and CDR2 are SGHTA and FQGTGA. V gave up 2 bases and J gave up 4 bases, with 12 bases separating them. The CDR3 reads CASSLWSGLYNEQFF. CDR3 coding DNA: TGTGCCAGCAGCTTATGGTCCGGACTATACAATGAGCAGTTCTTC.

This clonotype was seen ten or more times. For the CDR3, the DNA is TGTGCCATCAGTGAGACTAATGGCGGTAGCACAGATACGCAGTATTTT. As protein: CAISETNGGSTDTQYF. The V and J genes are TRBV10-3 and TRBJ2-3; unclear D gene. V was clipped by 2 bases and J by 0 bases, with 12 bases between them. The CDR3 contains 16 residues. In germline, CDR1 is ENHRY, CDR2 SYGVKD.

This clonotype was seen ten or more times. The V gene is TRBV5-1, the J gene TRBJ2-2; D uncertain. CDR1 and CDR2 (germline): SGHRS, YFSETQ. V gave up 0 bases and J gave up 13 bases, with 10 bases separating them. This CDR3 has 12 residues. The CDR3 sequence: CASSLEPTRLFF. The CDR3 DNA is TGCGCCAGCAGCTTGGAACCAACGCGGCTGTTTTTT.

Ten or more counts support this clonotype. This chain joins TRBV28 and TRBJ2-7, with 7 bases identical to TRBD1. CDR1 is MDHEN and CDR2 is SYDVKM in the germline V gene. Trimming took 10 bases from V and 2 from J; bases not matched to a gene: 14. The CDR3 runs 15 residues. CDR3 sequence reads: CATLRDSSGTYEQYF. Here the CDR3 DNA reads TGTGCCACCCTCCGGGACAGTTCCGGAACCTACGAGCAGTACTTC.

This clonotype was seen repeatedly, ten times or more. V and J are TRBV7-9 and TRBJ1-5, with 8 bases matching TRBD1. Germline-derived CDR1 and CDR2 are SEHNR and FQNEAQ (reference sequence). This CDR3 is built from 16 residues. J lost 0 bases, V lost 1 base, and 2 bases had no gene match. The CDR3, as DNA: TGTGCCAGCAGCTTAGGGACAGGGTCTAGCAATCAGCCCCAGCATTTT. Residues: CASSLGTGSSNQPQHF. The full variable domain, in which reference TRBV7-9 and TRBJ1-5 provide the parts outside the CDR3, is DTGVSQNPRHKITKRGQNVTFRCDPISEHNRLYWYRQTLGQGPEFLTYFQNEAQLEKSRLLSDRFSAERPKGSFSTLEIQRTEQGDSAMYLCASSLGTGSSNQPQHFGDGTRLSIL.

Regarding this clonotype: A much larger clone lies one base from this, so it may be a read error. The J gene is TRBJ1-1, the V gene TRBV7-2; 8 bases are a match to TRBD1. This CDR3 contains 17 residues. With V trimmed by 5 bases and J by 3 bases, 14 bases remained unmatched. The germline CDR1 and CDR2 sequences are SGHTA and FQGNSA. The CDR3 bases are TGTGCCAGCAGCAACCCGGGACAGGAGTCCTGGGACACTGAAGCTTTCTTT. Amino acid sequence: CASSNPGQESWDTEAFF.

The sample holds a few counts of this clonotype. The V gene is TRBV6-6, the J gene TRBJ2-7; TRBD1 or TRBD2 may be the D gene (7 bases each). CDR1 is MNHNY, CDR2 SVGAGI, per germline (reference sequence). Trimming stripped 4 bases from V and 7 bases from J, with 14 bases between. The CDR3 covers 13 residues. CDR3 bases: TGTGCCAGCAGTTCAGGGAGGGGGCTTGAGCAGTACTTC. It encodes CASSSGRGLEQYF.

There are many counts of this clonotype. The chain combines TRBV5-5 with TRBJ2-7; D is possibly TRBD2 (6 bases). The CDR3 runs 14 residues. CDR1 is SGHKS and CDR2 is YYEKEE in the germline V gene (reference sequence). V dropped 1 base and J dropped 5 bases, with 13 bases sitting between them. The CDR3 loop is CASSLFQAGNEQYF. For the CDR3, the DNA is TGTGCCAGCAGCTTGTTCCAAGCGGGTAACGAGCAGTACTTC.

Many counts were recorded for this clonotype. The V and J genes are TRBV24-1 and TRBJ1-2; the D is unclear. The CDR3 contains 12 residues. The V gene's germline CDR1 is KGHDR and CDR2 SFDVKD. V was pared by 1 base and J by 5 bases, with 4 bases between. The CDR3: CATSDLVYGYTF. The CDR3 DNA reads TGTGCCACCAGTGATTTAGTATATGGCTACACCTTC.

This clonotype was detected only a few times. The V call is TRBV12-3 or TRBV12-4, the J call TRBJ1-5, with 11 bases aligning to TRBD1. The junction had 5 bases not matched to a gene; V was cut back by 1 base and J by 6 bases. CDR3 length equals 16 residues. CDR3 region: CASSLGAGQGVQPQHF. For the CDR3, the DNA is TGTGCCAGCAGTTTAGGAGCGGGACAGGGGGTTCAGCCCCAGCATTTT.

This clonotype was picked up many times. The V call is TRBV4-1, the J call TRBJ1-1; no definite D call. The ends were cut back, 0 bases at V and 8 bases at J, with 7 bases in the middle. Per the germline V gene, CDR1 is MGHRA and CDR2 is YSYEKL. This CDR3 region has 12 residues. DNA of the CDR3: TGCGCCAGCAGCCAAGAACCCCCAGAAGCTTTCTTT. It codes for CASSQEPPEAFF.

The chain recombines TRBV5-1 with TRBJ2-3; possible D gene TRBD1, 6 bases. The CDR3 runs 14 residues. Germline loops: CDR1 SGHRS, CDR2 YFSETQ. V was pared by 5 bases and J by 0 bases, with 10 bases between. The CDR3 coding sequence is TGCGCCAGCAGGATGGACAGCAGCACAGATACGCAGTATTTT. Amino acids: CASRMDSSTDTQYF.

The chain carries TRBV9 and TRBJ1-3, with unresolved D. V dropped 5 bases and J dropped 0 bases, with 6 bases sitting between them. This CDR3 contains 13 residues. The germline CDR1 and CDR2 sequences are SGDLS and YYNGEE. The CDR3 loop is CASSGSSGNTIYF. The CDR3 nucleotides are TGTGCCAGCAGTGGGAGCTCTGGAAACACCATATATTTT.

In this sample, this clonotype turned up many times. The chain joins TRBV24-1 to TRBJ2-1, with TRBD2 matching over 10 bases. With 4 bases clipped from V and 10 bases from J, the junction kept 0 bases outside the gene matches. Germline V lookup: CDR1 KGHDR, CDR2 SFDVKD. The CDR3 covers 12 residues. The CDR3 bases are TGTGCCACCAGTGAGACTAGCGGGGAGCAGTTCTTC. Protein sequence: CATSETSGEQFF.

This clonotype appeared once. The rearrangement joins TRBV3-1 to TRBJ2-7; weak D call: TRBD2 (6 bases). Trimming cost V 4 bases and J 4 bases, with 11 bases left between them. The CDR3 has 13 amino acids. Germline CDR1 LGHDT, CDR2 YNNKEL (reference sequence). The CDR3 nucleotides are TGTGCCAGCAGCCCGGACTACTGGTACGAGCAGTACTTC. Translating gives CASSPDYWYEQYF.

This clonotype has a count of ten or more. The CDR3 region has the DNA TGTGCCAGCATTCTTAGCGGAGCAGCCTACAATGAGCAGTTCTTC. The encoded protein is CASILSGAAYNEQFF. The V gene is TRBV12-3 or TRBV12-4, the J gene TRBJ2-1; TRBD2 might be the D (6 bases). This CDR3 region has 15 residues. Deletions cut 7 bases from V and 2 bases from J, with 15 bases between.

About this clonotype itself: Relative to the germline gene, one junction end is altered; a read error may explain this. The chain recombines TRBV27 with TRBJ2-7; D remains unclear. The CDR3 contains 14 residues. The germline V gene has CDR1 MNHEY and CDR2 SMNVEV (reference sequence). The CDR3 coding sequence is TGTGCCAACAGTACCACCCCCGCGGAGTACGAGCAGTACTTC. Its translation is CANSTTPAEYEQYF.